This TCR beta chain stems from a study of neurological immune-mediated disorders. Broader study findings: In HTLV-1-associated myelopathy, TCR clonal expansion was greatest, and in multiple sclerosis it was least, below healthy controls.

Healthy controls were blood bank volunteers in Maryland, USA. The study built unsorted libraries from 2 million PBMCs kept at -80 C. 5'RACE generated cDNA with 10-nucleotide random UMIs. TCRdb re-derived calls from the 5' RACE reads in MiXCR, one entry per CDR3 protein. The sample contains roughly 30,000 distinct CDR3 sequences, less than 8.5% of which appear only once. There are 17 residues in the CDR3. Looked up from germline, CDR1 is SGHTA and CDR2 is FQGNSA. V gave up 1 base and J gave up 6 bases, with 18 bases separating them. This clonotype was seen many times. Its antigen is undetermined. The chain joins TRBV7-2 to TRBJ1-4, with D maybe TRBD1 (6 bases). Sequencing was performed on PBMCs. The source is a woman between 50 and 59 years old in good health. CDR3 amino acids: CASSLEGARGYDEKLFF. The CDR3 nucleotides read TGTGCCAGCAGCTTAGAAGGAGCCAGGGGTTACGATGAAAAACTGTTTTTT.